Presented here are 21 T cell receptor beta chains from one specimen sequenced in a study of blood T cell repertoires in COVID-19. Generated by immunoSEQ multiplex PCR, the TCRdb table keeps only in-frame clones and is missing some. In the table there are some 160,000 clones, roughly 90% of which are singletons. The sequenced sample was peripheral blood. Receptors originate from a man aged 18 to 35 with COVID-19, enrolled during active disease.

This rearrangement joins TRBV5-4 to TRBJ1-2; tentatively, D is TRBD1 (5 bases). Trimming removed 0 bases from V and 4 bases from J, with 13 bases in between. Per germline, CDR1 SGHNT and CDR2 YYREEE (reference sequence). This CDR3 has 15 residues. The CDR3 nucleotides are TGTGCCAGCAGCTTGGCTGCAGGGCCCTTCTATGGCTACACCTTC. As protein: CASSLAAGPFYGYTF.

The chain combines TRBV6-2 or TRBV6-3 with TRBJ2-3; 7 bases line up with TRBD2. CDR1 and CDR2 from the germline V gene are MNHEY and SVGEGT. V shed 5 bases, J shed 0 bases, and the junction held 11 bases outside the gene matches. The CDR3 contains 17 residues. CDR3 protein: CASSLTPGLPSTDTQYF. Here the CDR3 DNA reads TGTGCCAGCAGTCTCACACCGGGACTACCAAGCACAGATACGCAGTATTTT.

The sample holds one count of this clone. In DNA, the CDR3 is TGTGCCAGCAGCGACACGGGGCAGGGGCGGTTTAGCAATCAGCCCCAGCATTTT. Amino acids: CASSDTGQGRFSNQPQHF. This chain connects TRBV11-2 to TRBJ1-5; possible D gene TRBD1, 6 bases. CDR1 and CDR2 from the germline V gene are SGHAT and FQNNGV. The CDR3 extends over 18 amino acids. With 5 bases removed from V and 0 bases from J, the gap between germline ends came to 20 bases.

The chain uses TRBV11-2 and TRBJ2-7; D gene ambiguous. This CDR3 spans 12 amino acids. The germline V gene encodes CDR1 SGHAT and CDR2 FQNNGV. V lost 6 bases to trimming and J lost 0 bases, with 6 bases between them. The CDR3 DNA sequence: TGTGCCAGCAGTCCGTCCTCCTACGAGCAGTACTTC. Amino acids: CASSPSSYEQYF.

J is TRBJ2-1 and V is TRBV9, with unresolved D. The CDR3 is 13 residues long. The V end was cut by 3 bases, the J end by 3 bases, with 7 bases between. The V gene's germline CDR1 is SGDLS and CDR2 YYNGEE. In DNA form, the CDR3 reads TGTGCCAGCAGCGGGGCCAACTACAATGAGCAGTTCTTC. Protein: CASSGANYNEQFF. Drawing the rest from reference TRBV9 and TRBJ2-1, the complete variable domain is DSGVTQTPKHLITATGQRVTLRCSPRSGDLSVYWYQQSLDQGLQFLIQYYNGEERAKGNILERFSAQQFPDLHSELNLSSLELGDSALYFCASSGANYNEQFFGPGTRLTVL.

The chain is built from TRBV29-1 and TRBJ2-1, with TRBD2 matching 11 bases. Germline trimming cut 0 bases from V and 7 bases from J; bases unmatched to any gene: 5. The V gene's germline CDR1 is SQVTM and CDR2 ANQGSEA. The CDR3 consists of 15 residues. DNA of the CDR3: TGCAGCGTTGAAGAAGGGGCTAGCGGGAGGAATGAGCAGTTCTTC. As protein: CSVEEGASGRNEQFF.

The chain joins TRBV29-1 to TRBJ2-7, with D unclear. Germline V gives CDR1 SQVTM, CDR2 ANQGSEA. Trimming took off 4 bases at V and 5 bases at J, with 12 bases between the two ends. This CDR3 is built from 12 residues. The CDR3 sequence is CSVVWQLNEQYF. CDR3 bases: TGCAGCGTTGTTTGGCAGTTGAACGAGCAGTACTTC.

The chain has TRBV30 and TRBJ1-6; 8 bases agree with TRBD1. Germline assignment: CDR1 GTSNPN and CDR2 SVGIG (reference sequence). Trimming cost V 0 bases and J 8 bases; bases outside gene matches: 0. The CDR3 spans 13 residues. The CDR3 DNA reads TGTGCCTGGAGTGTGGACAGGGATTCACCCCTCCACTTT. As protein: CAWSVDRDSPLHF.

The chain is built from TRBV2 and TRBJ1-5; D gene ambiguous. CDR1 and CDR2 from the germline V gene are SNHLY and FYNNEI. V dropped 0 bases and J dropped 3 bases, with 6 bases sitting between them. The CDR3 length is 14 residues. The CDR3, as DNA: TGTGCCAGCAGTGAAGCACATATCAATCAGCCCCAGCATTTT. Encoded protein: CASSEAHINQPQHF. The variable domain in full, completed from reference TRBV2 and TRBJ1-5, reads EPEVTQTPSHQVTQMGQEVILRCVPISNHLYFYWYRQILGQKVEFLVSFYNNEISEKSEIFDDQFSVERPDGSNFTLKIRSTKLEDSAMYFCASSEAHINQPQHFGDGTRLSIL.

The chain joins TRBV9 to TRBJ1-3; D is unclear. Germline loops: CDR1 SGDLS, CDR2 YYNGEE. V shed 1 base and J shed 4 bases, with 9 bases lying between them. This CDR3 spans 14 amino acids. The CDR3 loop is CASSVSGYGNTIYF. The CDR3 DNA reads as TGTGCCAGCAGCGTATCGGGGTACGGAAACACCATATATTTT. Looking up the rest from reference TRBV9 and TRBJ1-3 gives the full variable domain: DSGVTQTPKHLITATGQRVTLRCSPRSGDLSVYWYQQSLDQGLQFLIQYYNGEERAKGNILERFSAQQFPDLHSELNLSSLELGDSALYFCASSVSGYGNTIYFGEGSWLTVV.

CDR3 DNA: TGTGCCATCAGTGAGTCGGGGGGGCTAAGCTCCTACGAGCAGTACTTC. Protein: CAISESGGLSSYEQYF. This rearrangement joins TRBV10-3 to TRBJ2-7; tentatively, D is TRBD2 (7 bases). This CDR3 has 16 amino acids. Trimming shortened V by 0 bases and J by 0 bases, and 12 bases separated the two germline ends. Germline CDR1 is ENHRY and CDR2 is SYGVKD.

The chain couples TRBV7-2 to TRBJ2-7, with 13 bases fitting TRBD2. Germline V gene data show CDR1 as SGHTA and CDR2 as FQGNSA. This CDR3 is built from 15 residues. V was clipped by 6 bases and J by 2 bases; unmatched bases: 4. The CDR3 sequence is CASRPLAGGPYEQYF. The CDR3 DNA reads TGTGCCAGCAGGCCACTAGCGGGAGGGCCCTACGAGCAGTACTTC.

The chain carries TRBV28 and TRBJ1-1; D gene unclear. V lost 6 bases and J lost 1, with 15 bases in between. From germline, CDR1 is MDHEN and CDR2 SYDVKM. The CDR3 extends over 15 amino acids. In DNA form, the CDR3 reads TGTGCCAGCAGGGAGAACCGCTACGGGAACACTGAAGCTTTCTTT. It encodes CASRENRYGNTEAFF.

This clone was counted a few times. V is TRBV2 and J is TRBJ1-2; the D gene is possibly TRBD1 (5 bases). There are 13 residues in the CDR3. V shed 4 bases and J shed 4 bases, with 10 bases lying between them. The germline V gene encodes CDR1 SNHLY and CDR2 FYNNEI. DNA of the CDR3: TGTGCCAGCAGTGGACAGCCCCTCTATGGCTACACCTTC. As protein: CASSGQPLYGYTF.

V usage is TRBV6-5 and J usage is TRBJ1-2; 7 positions match TRBD1. The CDR3 is 14 residues long. Germline V CDR1 and CDR2: MNHEY, SVGAGI. Germline trimming cut 6 bases from V and 4 bases from J; bases unmatched to any gene: 8. The CDR3 sequence is CASRGGSGGYGYTF. The CDR3, as DNA: TGTGCCAGCAGGGGAGGTTCAGGGGGCTATGGCTACACCTTC.

The CDR3 region has the DNA TGCGCCAGCAGCTTGGGACTAGCGGGAGTAGAAGAGCAGTACTTC. Translating it yields CASSLGLAGVEEQYF. J is TRBJ2-7 and V is TRBV5-1; 12 bases are a match to TRBD2. This CDR3 contains 15 residues. Trimming cost V 0 bases and J 7 bases; bases outside gene matches: 5. CDR1 and CDR2 (germline): SGHRS, YFSETQ.

The rearrangement links TRBV27 to TRBJ1-2; D not certain. V gave up 4 bases and J gave up 7 bases, with 19 bases separating them. The CDR3 has 15 residues. Looked up from germline, CDR1 is MNHEY and CDR2 is SMNVEV (reference sequence). CDR3 in DNA: TGTGCCAGCAGTTCCCCTGCTCGGGGAGGTTTTGGCTACACCTTC. Protein sequence: CASSSPARGGFGYTF.

This chain uses TRBV11-2 with TRBJ2-7, with 7 bases lining up with TRBD1. The V and J ends lost 4 bases and 1 base, in that order; junction bases with no gene match: 10. CDR1 and CDR2 (germline): SGHAT, FQNNGV. The CDR3 is 16 residues long. Written as DNA, the CDR3 is TGTGCCAGCAGCTCAGTAAGGGGGCTGCCTTCCTACGAGCAGTACTTC. It yields the protein CASSSVRGLPSYEQYF.

This sequence joins TRBV7-9 and TRBJ1-2; 7 bases map to TRBD1. Per the germline V gene, CDR1 is SEHNR and CDR2 is FQNEAQ (reference sequence). CDR3 length equals 13 residues. Trimming at V came to 7 bases and at J to 9 bases, leaving 11 bases not matched to a gene. CDR3 DNA sequence: TGTGCCAGCACCCCAGGGGGACAGATGCGCTACACCTTC. Protein sequence: CASTPGGQMRYTF.

The rearrangement joins TRBV7-6 to TRBJ2-1; 9 bases agree with TRBD1. The germline CDR1 and CDR2 sequences are SGHVS and FNYEAQ. Trimming took 5 bases from V and 4 from J; bases not matched to a gene: 6. The CDR3 consists of 15 residues. The CDR3 reads CASSLDRGEYNEQFF. The CDR3 region has the DNA TGTGCCAGCAGCCTCGACAGGGGGGAGTACAATGAGCAGTTCTTC.

In its sample, this clone was seen once. This chain uses TRBV16 with TRBJ1-2; tentatively, D is TRBD1 (5 bases). Deletions cut 2 bases from V and 7 bases from J, with 14 bases between. CDR1 and CDR2 from the germline V gene are KGHSY and FQNENV. The CDR3 is 14 residues long. This CDR3 reads CASSQSRGLSGYTF. The CDR3, as DNA: TGTGCCAGCAGCCAAAGTAGGGGACTCTCTGGCTACACCTTC.